This record looks at one TCR beta chain sequence and its context. The germline CDR1 and CDR2 sequences are LGHNA and YNFKEQ. V dropped 0 bases and J dropped 0 bases, with 15 bases sitting between them. CDR3 length: 18 residues. Sequencing was performed with immunoSEQ multiplex PCR; in TCRdb, only in-frame clones are kept and a portion is missing. The repertoire holds 200,000 or so clones, about 84% seen once, with 1.8% in the top ten. This sample was included in a study of blood T cell repertoires in COVID-19. Sequences were obtained from PBMCs or T cells enriched from blood (not recorded which). The sequence came from a man aged 55 to 70 who had recovered from COVID-19. This chain uses TRBV4-2 with TRBJ1-3; no definite D call. The CDR3 here is CASSQEAAVTNSGNTIYF. The CDR3 DNA reads as TGTGCCAGCAGCCAAGAGGCGGCAGTAACCAACTCTGGAAACACCATATATTTT.